The rows below give T cell receptor beta chains drawn from one sample of a study of molecular identifiers for immune sequencing clone quantification. Each CDR3 protein gets one entry after TCRdb re-called the PCR reads with MiXCR. The repertoire holds 600,000 to 650,000 distinct CDR3 sequences, 20% seen once, with roughly 0.85% in the top ten. The sample was naive CD8+ T cells from blood, with Jurkat cell RNA spiked in. These receptors all come from a human donor in good health. Some libraries in this study had Jurkat cell RNA spiked in. Each CDR3 is given with its conserved first and last residue. Fields, in order: CDR3 length, V gene, clone size, J gene, D gene, CDR3 protein, CDR3 DNA. The D gene is left open where the match is weak. The size of a clone is reported for some rows only, either as once, few or many, or as a class for expanded clones.

>21|TRBV20-1|.|TRBJ2-7|TRBD2
CSAREGETVGLAGGSSYEQYF
TGCAGTGCTAGAGAAGGAGAAACAGTAGGACTAGCGGGAGGATCTTCCTACGAGCAGTACTTC
>15|TRBV12-3/TRBV12-4|.|TRBJ2-6|.
CASSFYRAGANVLTF
TGTGCCAGCAGTTTCTACAGGGCTGGGGCCAACGTCCTGACTTTC
>15|TRBV5-5|many|TRBJ2-2|.
CASSLGRDYAGELFF
TGTGCCAGCAGCTTGGGCAGGGATTACGCCGGGGAGCTGTTTTTT
>16|TRBV5-1|many|TRBJ2-5|TRBD1
CASSSRLGQSQETQYF
TGCGCCAGCAGCTCGCGCCTGGGACAGAGCCAAGAGACCCAGTACTTC
>18|TRBV4-3|many|TRBJ2-7|.
CASSQDLYSEGQAYEQYF
TGCGCCAGCAGCCAAGATCTATATTCGGAGGGGCAGGCCTACGAGCAGTACTTC
>14|TRBV7-9|many|TRBJ1-4|.
CASSVGTAGEKLFF
TGTGCCAGCAGCGTCGGAACTGCCGGGGAAAAACTGTTTTTT
>13|TRBV3-1|.|TRBJ1-2|.
CASSPHWTDGYTF
TGTGCCAGCAGCCCCCACTGGACAGATGGCTACACCTTC
>16|TRBV25-1|many|TRBJ2-4|.
CASSEPDRLAKNIQYF
TGTGCCAGCAGTGAGCCCGACAGACTAGCCAAAAACATTCAGTACTTC
>15|TRBV12-3/TRBV12-4|few|TRBJ1-2|.
CASSPRLGPNYGYTF
TGTGCCAGCAGCCCCCGTTTGGGACCGAACTATGGCTACACCTTC
>16|TRBV13|many|TRBJ2-5|.
CASSLDGTTTQETQYF
TGTGCCAGCAGCTTAGACGGGACAACGACCCAAGAGACCCAGTACTTC
>11|TRBV6-2/TRBV6-3|many|TRBJ1-1|.
CASSRGSEAFF
TGTGCCAGCTCCCGGGGCTCTGAAGCTTTCTTT
>16|TRBV7-3|many|TRBJ2-2|TRBD2
CASRIRTSGDTGELFF
TGTGCCAGCAGAATCCGGACTAGCGGGGACACCGGGGAGCTGTTTTTT
>15|TRBV24-1|many|TRBJ2-1|TRBD2
CATDLAGSSYNEQFF
TGTGCCACCGACTTAGCGGGATCCTCCTACAATGAGCAGTTCTTC
>14|TRBV6-5|many|TRBJ1-1|TRBD1
CASSYKGQGTEAFF
TGTGCCAGCAGTTACAAAGGACAGGGTACTGAAGCTTTCTTT
>12|TRBV6-6|few|TRBJ1-4|.
CASKTKDEKLFF
TGTGCCAGCAAAACTAAGGATGAAAAACTGTTTTTT
>16|TRBV5-6|many|TRBJ2-2|.
CASSLKERTGTGELFF
TGTGCCAGCAGCTTGAAGGAACGGACGGGGACCGGGGAGCTGTTTTTT
>13|TRBV2|many|TRBJ2-3|.
CASSESPGDTQYF
TGTGCCAGCAGTGAATCCCCCGGAGATACGCAGTATTTT
>14|TRBV7-9|many|TRBJ2-7|TRBD2
CASTPVGGIYEQYF
TGTGCCAGCACCCCAGTGGGGGGGATTTACGAGCAGTACTTC
>15|TRBV19|many|TRBJ2-1|.
CASSISSPSYNEQFF
TGTGCCAGTAGTATCTCTAGCCCCTCCTACAATGAGCAGTTCTTC
>16|TRBV19|.|TRBJ2-3|.
CASSITSGPSTDTQYF
TGTGCCAGTAGTATTACAAGCGGGCCTAGCACAGATACGCAGTATTTT
>16|TRBV4-1|few|TRBJ2-1|TRBD1
CASSHLGTAVNNEQFF
TGCGCCAGCAGCCATCTAGGGACAGCCGTTAACAATGAGCAGTTCTTC
>13|TRBV11-2|.|TRBJ1-1|.
CASSSTTGSEAFF
TGTGCCAGCAGCTCGACTACAGGTAGTGAAGCTTTCTTT
>13|TRBV19|many|TRBJ2-1|.
CASSTLASNEQFF
TGTGCCAGTAGTACCCTAGCGAGCAATGAGCAGTTCTTC
>12|TRBV7-2|many|TRBJ1-2|.
CASSPNRAGYTF
TGTGCCAGCAGCCCGAACAGGGCCGGCTACACCTTC
>14|TRBV13|few|TRBJ2-5|.
CASSLTSPGETQYF
TGTGCCAGCAGCTTAACTAGTCCAGGAGAGACCCAGTACTTC
>16|TRBV28|many|TRBJ1-4|.
CASSLRQDRADEKLFF
TGTGCCAGCAGTTTACGCCAGGATAGGGCTGATGAAAAACTGTTTTTT
>15|TRBV30|many|TRBJ2-7|TRBD1
CAWSPSLQGAYEQYF
TGTGCCTGGAGTCCTTCCCTGCAGGGGGCCTACGAGCAGTACTTC
>15|TRBV21-1|few|TRBJ2-7|.
CASSKSGGGPNEQYF
TGTGCCAGCAGCAAATCAGGCGGGGGGCCGAACGAGCAGTACTTC
>15|TRBV4-2|.|TRBJ2-7|.
CASSQSGAAPYEQYF
TGTGCCAGCAGCCAATCGGGAGCGGCTCCCTACGAGCAGTACTTC
>16|TRBV6-1|many|TRBJ2-7|.
CASSEAPGKSGYEQYF
TGTGCCAGCAGTGAAGCGCCGGGAAAGTCCGGCTACGAGCAGTACTTC
>16|TRBV12-5|many|TRBJ1-5|.
CASGLYVKIGNQPQHF
TGTGCTAGTGGTTTGTATGTAAAAATAGGCAATCAGCCCCAGCATTTT
>14|TRBV7-9|few|TRBJ2-7|.
CASTPAKGLYEQYF
TGTGCCAGCACCCCAGCCAAGGGGCTATACGAGCAGTACTTC
>15|TRBV6-5|many|TRBJ2-2|.
CASSYSSGYTGELFF
TGTGCCAGCAGTTACTCAAGCGGATACACCGGGGAGCTGTTTTTT
>15|TRBV20-1|many|TRBJ2-5|TRBD2
CSARDLLAGVETQYF
TGCAGTGCTAGAGATCTCCTAGCGGGAGTGGAGACCCAGTACTTC
>16|TRBV3-1|.|TRBJ2-5|TRBD1
CASSQDSGTGTGTQYF
TGTGCCAGCAGCCAAGATTCCGGGACAGGGACTGGGACCCAGTACTTC
>16|TRBV11-1|.|TRBJ2-5|TRBD2
CASSPRLAEEGETQYF
TGTGCCAGCAGCCCTCGACTAGCGGAGGAGGGAGAGACCCAGTACTTC
>15|TRBV4-1|many|TRBJ2-7|TRBD2
CASSQLAGFSYEQYF
TGCGCCAGCAGCCAACTAGCGGGATTTTCCTACGAGCAGTACTTC
>15|TRBV7-2|many|TRBJ2-7|TRBD1
CASSLTGQGAEEQYF
TGTGCCAGCAGCTTAACGGGACAGGGGGCGGAGGAGCAGTACTTC
>14|TRBV7-9|many|TRBJ2-7|.
CASSFTGNSYEQYF
TGTGCCAGCAGCTTTACAGGGAACTCCTACGAGCAGTACTTC
>13|TRBV2|.|TRBJ1-1|.
CASRGTMDTEAFF
TGTGCCAGCAGGGGGACGATGGACACTGAAGCTTTCTTT
>15|TRBV3-1|many|TRBJ2-2|TRBD2
CASSLAGGATGELFF
TGTGCCAGCTCCCTAGCGGGAGGTGCCACCGGGGAGCTGTTTTTT
>16|TRBV27|.|TRBJ2-7|TRBD2
CASSFGRVAGIYEQYF
TGTGCCAGCAGTTTCGGTCGTGTAGCGGGAATATACGAGCAGTACTTC
>15|TRBV5-1|many|TRBJ2-7|TRBD1
CASSPTPGQPYEQYF
TGCGCCAGCAGCCCAACACCGGGACAGCCTTACGAGCAGTACTTC
>15|TRBV7-6|.|TRBJ2-3|.
CASSQDSRITDTQYF
TGTGCCAGCAGCCAGGACTCTAGAATCACAGATACGCAGTATTTT
>14|TRBV20-1|many|TRBJ2-3|.
CSNLLAGGTDTQYF
TGCAGCAATTTGCTGGCAGGTGGCACAGATACGCAGTATTTT